What follows is one T cell receptor (beta chain) and its context. As originally analysed: Using reference gene primer amplification, nucleated cell counts were estimated. Some clones are missing from TCRdb's copy, which holds only in-frame ones; the method was immunoSEQ multiplex PCR. V, J and clone size were drawn from that table, and D and trimming were deduced from the DNA. The sample yields around 260,000 clones, around nine tenths seen once. This record comes from a study of blood T cell repertoires in COVID-19. Per the germline V gene, CDR1 is SGHRS and CDR2 is YFSETQ. Trimming stripped 4 bases from V and 0 bases from J, with 17 bases between. This CDR3 comprises 16 residues.

The chain links TRBV5-1 to TRBJ2-7, with D tentatively TRBD1 (5 bases). Material: peripheral blood. This receptor was taken from a woman aged 60-75 years with COVID-19, enrolled during active disease. CDR3 protein: CASSPRQGQGSYEQYF. CDR3 bases: TGCGCCAGCAGCCCGAGGCAGGGTCAAGGCTCCTACGAGCAGTACTTC.